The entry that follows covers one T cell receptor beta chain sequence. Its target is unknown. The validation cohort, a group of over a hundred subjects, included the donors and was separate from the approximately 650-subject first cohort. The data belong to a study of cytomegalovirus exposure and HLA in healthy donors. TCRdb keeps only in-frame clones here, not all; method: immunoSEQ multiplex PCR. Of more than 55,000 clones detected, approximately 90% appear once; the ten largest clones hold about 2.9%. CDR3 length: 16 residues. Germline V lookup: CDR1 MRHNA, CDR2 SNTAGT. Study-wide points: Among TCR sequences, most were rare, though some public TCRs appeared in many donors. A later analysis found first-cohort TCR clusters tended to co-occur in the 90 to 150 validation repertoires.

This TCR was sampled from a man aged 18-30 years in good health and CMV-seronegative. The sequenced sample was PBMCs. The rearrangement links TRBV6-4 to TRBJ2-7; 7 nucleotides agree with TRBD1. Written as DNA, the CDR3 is TGTGGAGGGTGTGAGGGGGCGGTGGTGTGCTCCTACGAGCAGTACTTC. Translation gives CGGCEGAVVCSYEQYF.